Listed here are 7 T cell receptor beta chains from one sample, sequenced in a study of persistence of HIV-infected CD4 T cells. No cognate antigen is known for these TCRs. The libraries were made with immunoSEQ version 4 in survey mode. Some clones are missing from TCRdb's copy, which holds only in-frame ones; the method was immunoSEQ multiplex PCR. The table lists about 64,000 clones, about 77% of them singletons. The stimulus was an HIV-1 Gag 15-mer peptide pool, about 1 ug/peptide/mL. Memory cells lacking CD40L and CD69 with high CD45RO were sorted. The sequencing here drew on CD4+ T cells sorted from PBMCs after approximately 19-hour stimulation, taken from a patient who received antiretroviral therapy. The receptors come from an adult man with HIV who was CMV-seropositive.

Written as DNA, the CDR3 is TGTGCCAGCAGTCCTACTGCACAGGGCACAGATACGCAGTATTTT. Its translation: CASSPTAQGTDTQYF. V gene TRBV6-5 combines with J gene TRBJ2-3; a weak D match, TRBD1 (5 bases). V shed 5 bases and J shed 1 base, with 13 bases lying between them. In germline, CDR1 is MNHEY, CDR2 SVGAGI. The CDR3 extends over 15 amino acids.

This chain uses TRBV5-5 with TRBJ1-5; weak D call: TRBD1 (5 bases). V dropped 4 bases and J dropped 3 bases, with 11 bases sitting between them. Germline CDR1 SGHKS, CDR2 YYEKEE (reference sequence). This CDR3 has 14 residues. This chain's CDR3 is CASSPGTDNQPQHF. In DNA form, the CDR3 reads TGTGCCAGCAGCCCCGGGACGGACAATCAGCCCCAGCATTTT.

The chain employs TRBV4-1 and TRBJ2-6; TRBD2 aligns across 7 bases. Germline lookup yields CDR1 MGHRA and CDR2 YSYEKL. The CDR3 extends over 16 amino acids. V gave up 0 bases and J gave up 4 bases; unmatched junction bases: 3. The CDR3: CASSQEGRAGANVLTF. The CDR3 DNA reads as TGCGCCAGCAGCCAAGAAGGGAGGGCCGGGGCCAACGTCCTGACTTTC.

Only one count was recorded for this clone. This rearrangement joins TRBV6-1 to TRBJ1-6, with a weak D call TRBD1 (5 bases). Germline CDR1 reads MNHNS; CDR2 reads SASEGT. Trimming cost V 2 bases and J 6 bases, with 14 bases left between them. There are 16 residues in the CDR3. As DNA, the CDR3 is TGTGCCAGCAGTGAATTAGCAGGGAGAAGTAATTCACCCCTCCACTTT. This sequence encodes CASSELAGRSNSPLHF.

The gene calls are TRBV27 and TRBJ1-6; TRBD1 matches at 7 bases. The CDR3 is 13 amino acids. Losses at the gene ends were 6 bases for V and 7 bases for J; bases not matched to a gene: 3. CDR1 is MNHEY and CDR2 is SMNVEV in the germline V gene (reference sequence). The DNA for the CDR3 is TGTGCCAGCAGCCGGGACAGAAATTCACCCCTCCACTTT. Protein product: CASSRDRNSPLHF.

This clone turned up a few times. In DNA form, the CDR3 reads TGTGCCAGCAGTCCCACAGGGGGCAGAGGCACTGAAGCTTTCTTT. This gives the protein CASSPTGGRGTEAFF. The genes are TRBV6-6 and TRBJ1-1; 9 positions agree with TRBD1. After removal of 5 bases from V and 4 bases from J, the junction contained 8 bases not matched to a gene. CDR1 MNHNY and CDR2 SVGAGI come from the germline V gene (reference sequence). The CDR3 loop spans 15 amino acids.

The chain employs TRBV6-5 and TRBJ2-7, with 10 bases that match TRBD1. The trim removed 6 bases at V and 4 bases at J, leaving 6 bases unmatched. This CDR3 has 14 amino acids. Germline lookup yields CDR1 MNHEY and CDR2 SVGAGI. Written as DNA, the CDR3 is TGTGCCAGCAGGGGGGACAGGGGAGGATACGAGCAGTACTTC. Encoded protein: CASRGDRGGYEQYF.